The next 7 T cell receptor beta chains were all read from a single sample in a study of identical twins. TCRdb fed the 5' RACE reads into MiXCR, producing one record per CDR3 protein. The sample yields some 570,000 distinct CDR3 sequences, 20% to 25% seen once. The same specimen was also included in a second study, on yellow fever vaccine responses in identical twins.

The sample taken for sequencing was CD4+ T cells sorted from blood. These receptors were taken from a woman younger than 30 in good health.

This clonotype has only a few counts. The genes are TRBV9 and TRBJ2-2, with TRBD2 matching over 7 bases. The CDR3 length is 19 residues. Trimming at V came to 2 bases and at J to 5 bases, leaving 18 bases not matched to a gene. Germline lookup yields CDR1 SGDLS and CDR2 YYNGEE. CDR3 nucleotide sequence: TGTGCCAGCAGCGTGAAGCCCCTCGCTACGGGGGGTAGGACCGGGGAGCTGTTTTTT. It yields the protein CASSVKPLATGGRTGELFF.

There are a few counts of this clonotype. V gene TRBV9 combines with J gene TRBJ2-5, with a tentative D call TRBD2 (7 bases). Trimming took 1 base from V and 0 from J, leaving 13 bases between them. This CDR3 has 16 amino acids. Germline-derived CDR1 and CDR2 are SGDLS and YYNGEE. CDR3 sequence (DNA): TGTGCCAGCAGCGTACGCGGGGGCCTGTACCAAGAGACCCAGTACTTC. Translating gives CASSVRGGLYQETQYF.

The chain couples TRBV4-2 to TRBJ2-7, with TRBD2 matching 7 bases. The CDR3 covers 16 residues. Germline V gene sequence: CDR1 LGHNA, CDR2 YNFKEQ. V lost 0 bases to trimming and J lost 3 bases; unmatched junction nucleotides: 8. The DNA of the CDR3 is TGTGCCAGCAGCCAAGACGCTAGCGGAGGCTTCTACGAGCAGTACTTC. Residues: CASSQDASGGFYEQYF.

This clonotype has more than one count but fewer than ten. The rearrangement joins TRBV10-3 to TRBJ1-5; a weak D match, TRBD1 (5 bases). Trimming pared 6 bases from V and 7 bases from J, leaving 13 bases between. The germline V gene has CDR1 ENHRY and CDR2 SYGVKD. The CDR3 contains 13 residues. CDR3 protein: CAISREMRQPQHF. Here the CDR3 DNA reads TGTGCCATCAGCAGGGAAATGAGACAGCCCCAGCATTTT.

The genes are TRBV5-5 and TRBJ2-1; D unresolved. Germline CDR1 SGHKS, CDR2 YYEKEE (reference sequence). The length of the CDR3 is 11 residues. The ends were cut back, 1 base at V and 13 bases at J, with 9 bases in the middle. The CDR3 sequence: CASSLPHRQFF. CDR3 DNA sequence: TGTGCCAGCAGCTTGCCTCACCGACAGTTCTTC.

This clonotype came up a few times. This sequence joins TRBV2 and TRBJ2-3; tentative D call: TRBD2 (6 bases). Trimming stripped 3 bases from V and 2 bases from J, with 9 bases between. Germline V gene data show CDR1 as SNHLY and CDR2 as FYNNEI. This CDR3 contains 14 residues. DNA of the CDR3: TGTGCCAGCAGTGACGGGGGAGCCACAGATACGCAGTATTTT. It is translated as CASSDGGATDTQYF. The variable domain in full, with the rest retrieved from reference TRBV2 and TRBJ2-3, is EPEVTQTPSHQVTQMGQEVILRCVPISNHLYFYWYRQILGQKVEFLVSFYNNEISEKSEIFDDQFSVERPDGSNFTLKIRSTKLEDSAMYFCASSDGGATDTQYFGPGTRLTVL.

The rearrangement links TRBV19 to TRBJ2-1; 7 positions agree with TRBD2. There are 15 residues in the CDR3. Per the germline V gene, CDR1 is LNHDA and CDR2 is SQIVND (reference sequence). V shed 5 bases, J shed 4 bases, and the junction held 8 bases outside the gene matches. The CDR3 sequence: CASSWSLADYNEQFF. In DNA, the CDR3 is TGTGCCAGTAGTTGGAGTCTAGCGGATTACAATGAGCAGTTCTTC.